These T cell receptor beta chains were read from a single sample in a study of blood T cell repertoires in COVID-19. Clones were read by immunoSEQ multiplex PCR, and TCRdb kept only the in-frame ones, dropping some. Of approximately 480,000 clones listed, 87% were seen once; the top ten hold under 0.85%. Sample: PBMCs or T cells enriched from blood (not recorded which). These receptors all come from a woman aged 18-35 years who had recovered from COVID-19. Each CDR3 is given without its conserved first and last residue. The order of the fields is D gene, V gene, J gene, CDR3 protein. The D gene is left open where the match is weak.

>NA|TRBV15|TRBJ1-6
ATAPVGDSPLH
>NA|TRBV7-7|TRBJ2-7
ASSLSSGYEQY
>NA|TRBV7-2|TRBJ1-6
ASSLEGGGSGSPLH
>TRBD1|TRBV9|TRBJ1-2
ASRGQGEYGYT
>TRBD2|TRBV2|TRBJ2-1
ASSNSGGTYNEQF
>NA|TRBV7-9|TRBJ2-5
ASSLVGTFQETQY
>NA|TRBV10-3|TRBJ1-3
AISEGGFGNTIY
>TRBD1|TRBV3-1/TRBV3-2|TRBJ1-4
ASSPTGPEKLF
>TRBD1|TRBV12-5|TRBJ1-1
ASDTGDLNTEAF
>TRBD1|TRBV19|TRBJ1-2
ASSPSDRGYGYT
>NA|TRBV6-2/TRBV6-3|TRBJ1-3
ASSPRGWRLFFSGNTIY
>TRBD1|TRBV14|TRBJ2-1
ASSPGQGAHLLQF
>NA|TRBV5-1|TRBJ1-3
ASSLQGTGNTIY
>NA|TRBV10-3|TRBJ1-4
AISGGEATTNEKLF
>TRBD2|TRBV5-1|TRBJ2-2
ASSVIGAGVGAGELF
>TRBD1|TRBV28|TRBJ2-5
ATGQGGETQY
>NA|TRBV18|TRBJ2-1
ASSPGSHNEQF
>TRBD1|TRBV25-1|TRBJ1-1
ASSPRTGRTEAF
>NA|TRBV5-6|TRBJ2-1
ASSWETGLNEQF
>NA|TRBV19|TRBJ2-3
ASSSRQDPTDTQY
>TRBD1|TRBV29-1|TRBJ2-7
SVVWMDRGTYEQY
>NA|TRBV28|TRBJ1-5
ASSDFAGLVHQPQH
>NA|TRBV5-1|TRBJ2-4
ASSPDRLENIQY
>NA|TRBV12-2|TRBJ2-1
ASRFLRSGGYNEQF
>TRBD1|TRBV7-2|TRBJ1-2
ASSPGTGGEGYT
>TRBD1|TRBV27|TRBJ1-2
ASSHDRAYGYT
>TRBD2|TRBV5-1|TRBJ2-2
ASGTSGAGELF
>TRBD2|TRBV5-6|TRBJ2-7
ASSGKGGTYAYEQY
>NA|TRBV2|TRBJ1-1
ASSVSGEAF
>TRBD1|TRBV28|TRBJ1-2
ASSLIQGPVYGYT
>NA|TRBV15|TRBJ1-5
ATSRDPPAPNQPQH
>TRBD1|TRBV5-1|TRBJ1-2
ASRNQGATGYT
>NA|TRBV2|TRBJ1-5
ASSEGTASNQPQH
>TRBD2|TRBV5-1|TRBJ2-7
ASTPGEGGYEQY
>NA|TRBV5-4|TRBJ2-3
ASSLIVAASDTQY
>NA|TRBV6-4|TRBJ2-7
ASTGLDDYEQY
>TRBD1|TRBV6-6|TRBJ1-2
ASSRGQGAPRNYGYT
>NA|TRBV5-4|TRBJ1-2
ASSPDTYYGYT
>NA|TRBV6-5|TRBJ1-2
ASSYAGIGYGYT
>NA|TRBV10-1|TRBJ2-3
ARPPKLGAGDTQY
>NA|TRBV4-2|TRBJ2-2
ASSQRETGGDTGELF